The T cell receptor beta chain described here comes from a study of regulatory T cells in long-lasting Graves disease (dated by TCRdb to the early 2020s). For context, the study as a whole: Newly diagnosed Graves' disease patients had taken antithyroid drugs for less than 3 months. Peripheral blood TCR sequencing and RNA sequencing compared persistent Graves' disease patients with newly diagnosed Graves' disease patients. The study took place in China and was registered as a clinical trial. A total of around 35 samples underwent TCR sequencing, from about 13 patients with persistent Graves' disease and around 20 patients with newly diagnosed Graves' disease. What the research found in general, with its limitations: Lower TCR Shannon entropy and fewer highly expanded clones were observed in persistent Graves' disease patients than in newly diagnosed patients, which suggested clonal expansion. The authors acknowledged the small sample size as a limitation that may reduce accuracy. The study examined only peripheral blood because the primary lesion, thyroid tissue, could not be accessed. Sequencing and analysis were limited to the TCR beta chain. A larger number of public clonotypes was shared among persistent patients (approximately 2,600) than among newly diagnosed patients (roughly 930).

For this clonotype: This clone's antigen is unknown. A much larger clone differs from this one at a single base, so this may be a read error.

What this sample's time point label stands for: newly diagnosed GD, antithyroid drugs for less than 3 months. For both TCR sequencing and RNA sequencing, RNA was extracted from PBMCs using TRIzol. The diagnosis of Graves' disease was made according to American Thyroid Association guidelines. Patients were recruited from an endocrinology department in Xi'an, China. Each patient gave around 9 milliliters of peripheral blood, collected in an EDTA anticoagulant tube. PBMCs were isolated by Ficoll Paque Plus density gradient separation without further T cell sorting. An Agilent 2100 Bioanalyzer and agarose gel were used to assess RNA quality, and a NanoDrop 2000 was used to measure RNA concentration. Preparation of the library involved multiplex PCR. Sequencing used an Illumina HiSeq 4000. iRepertoire HTBI primers and Arm-PCR amplification of CDR3 regions were used to construct TCR beta libraries. Before sequencing, the PCR products went through gel purification. For the original study's pipeline: Gene usage analysis of CDR3 amino acid clonotypes used the 55 to 65 TRBV and about 14 TRBJ segments found across samples. Filtered high-quality paired reads were merged into contigs using COPE and FqMerger. BLAST was used to align contigs to the IMGT TRBV, TRBD and TRBJ reference genes, and CDR3 was defined following IMGT. Highly expanded clones were defined as clonotypes with a frequency above 0.1%. Shannon entropy served as the measure of repertoire diversity, while the Gini coefficient captured V-J evenness. Clonotypes shared by more than one individual were considered public. The raw public data were reprocessed by TCRdb itself: fastp quality trimming at Q25, MiXCR clonotype calling, in-frame beta chains only. Here each entry gathers all rows of one CDR3 protein and keeps the most common genes and DNA. The V and J calls reflect TCRdb's pipeline rather than the authors' work. The sample table lists about 540,000 distinct CDR3 sequences, approximately 12% of them with a count of one. The biggest ten clones account for 8% to 10% of the sample.

Another study also made use of these data, one on T cells in Graves' hyperthyroidism and ophthalmopathy. As described in the second report: Graves' hyperthyroidism was defined as stable when no progression to ophthalmopathy occurred over 18 months of follow-up. Hyperthyroidism patients were newly diagnosed, with disease duration under 2 months, and aged 18 to 65 years. Any patient with an uncontrolled infection, another autoimmune disease, pregnancy or lactation was excluded. Diagnoses were based on clinical symptoms, serum thyroxine and TRAb, thyroid ultrasound and orbital computed tomography. The first round of RT-PCR for the TCR CDR3 was performed with the HTBI primer set and the Qiagen OneStep RT-PCR kit. Most expanded thyroid clonotypes (frequency above 0.001) were also detected in blood, a finding suggesting that blood repertoires may reflect thyroid immune responses. A 13 V-J signature model separated ophthalmopathy from stable hyperthyroidism, with nearly 90% sensitivity and 81% to 82% specificity in cross-validation and 80%/75% in testing. In validation, the model predicted progression to ophthalmopathy a median of 6.5 months before onset, with roughly 71% sensitivity and 72.22% specificity. TCR V-J signatures able to tell the groups apart were searched for in a discovery cohort of 100 patients, of whom roughly 42 had Graves' ophthalmopathy and under 65 had stable Graves' hyperthyroidism. Prospective prediction of ophthalmopathy was tested in an independent validation cohort of 18 hyperthyroidism patients and 17 patients who later progressed to ophthalmopathy. For training and testing, the 80 to 100 patients in the discovery cohort were randomly divided in a 7:3 ratio. In over five Graves' hyperthyroidism patients, the study also compared T-cell repertoires from thyroid tissue with T-cell repertoires from blood. Following sampling, methimazole starting at 30 mg daily was given to hyperthyroidism patients, and high-dose intravenous methylprednisolone was given to ophthalmopathy patients. The libraries were constructed in a second round of multiplex PCR and then size-selected and purified. Paired-end sequencing of the libraries was performed with 100 bp reads on an Illumina HiSeq2000. SOAPnuke was used to process the raw data, throwing out any read that contained adapters or uncalled bases, had a mean Phred below 15, or lacked an exact constant-primer or identifier match. High-quality paired reads were merged with COPE v1.2.5, and unique nucleotide sequences were defined as clonotypes. MiTCR v1.1 was used to align the clonotypes against IMGT TRBV, TRBD and TRBJ reference segments. Analysis was restricted to V-J combinations with a frequency above 0.0001, which covered roughly 99% of repertoires. The TCS score was defined as F50 (clonal expansion) divided by E x V (chaos), with BLOSUM62-based TCRdist calculated between CDR3 peptides within each V-J. Welch's t-statistics and random forest reduced around 510 V-J features to 10 to 15, which were used in a naive Bayes classifier (R e1071). Sample size was not statistically predetermined, and investigators were not blinded to group allocation. The paper describes TCR Vbeta CDR3 sequencing of fewer than 150 peripheral blood samples, made up of about 40 ophthalmopathy patients, over 70 hyperthyroidism patients and 17 progressor patients.

Sequenced material: peripheral blood mononuclear cells (PBMCs), taken at new diagnosis, from a patient treated with antithyroid drugs. The clonotype originates from a man aged 25 to 40 with Graves disease. Donor details come from another sample of the same person, matched by shared clones.

The DNA reads TGTGCCGGCAGGGGGACAGGGGACGAGCAGTACTTC. The resulting protein is CAGRGTGDEQYF. The chain is made from TRBV2 and TRBJ2-7; TRBD1 aligns with 10 central bases. Based on the germline V gene, the CDR1 and CDR2 sequences are SNHLY and FYNNEI. The CDR3 runs 12 residues from the cysteine to the phenylalanine. Only CDR3 DNA remains: 36 bases, in frame from the first base.